This T cell receptor beta chain was identified during a study of blood T cell repertoires in COVID-19. TCRdb's table, derived via immunoSEQ multiplex PCR, lists solely in-frame clones and lacks some. The sample holds some 70,000 clones, 80% to 90% seen once. Germline CDR1 and CDR2: SGHTA and FQGNSA. This CDR3 contains 15 residues. V shed 5 bases and J shed 10 bases, with 18 bases lying between them. This rearrangement joins TRBV7-2 to TRBJ1-6, with a tentative D call TRBD1 (5 bases). This sequence originates from a man between 50 and 59 years old with active COVID-19. Material for sequencing was peripheral blood. The CDR3 sequence is CASSTGGGGGSPLHF. Here the CDR3 DNA reads TGTGCCAGCAGCACCGGCGGGGGGGGAGGATCACCCCTCCACTTT.